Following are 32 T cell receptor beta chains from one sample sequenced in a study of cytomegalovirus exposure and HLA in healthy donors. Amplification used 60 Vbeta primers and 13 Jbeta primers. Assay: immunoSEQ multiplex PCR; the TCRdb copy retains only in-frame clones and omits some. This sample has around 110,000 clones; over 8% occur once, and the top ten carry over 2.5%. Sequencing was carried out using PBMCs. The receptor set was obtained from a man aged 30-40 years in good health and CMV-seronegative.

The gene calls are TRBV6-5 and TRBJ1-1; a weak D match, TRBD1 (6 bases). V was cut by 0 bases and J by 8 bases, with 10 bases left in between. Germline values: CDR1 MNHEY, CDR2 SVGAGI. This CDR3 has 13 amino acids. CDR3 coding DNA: TGTGCCAGCAGTTACTCTGGGACATCCGAAGCTTTCTTT. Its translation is CASSYSGTSEAFF.

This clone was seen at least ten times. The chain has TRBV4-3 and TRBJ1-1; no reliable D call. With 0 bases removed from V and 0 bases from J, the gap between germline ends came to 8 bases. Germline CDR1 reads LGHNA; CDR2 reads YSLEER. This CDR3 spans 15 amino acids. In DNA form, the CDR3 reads TGCGCCAGCAGCCAAGATACCGGTTTGAACACTGAAGCTTTCTTT. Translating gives CASSQDTGLNTEAFF.

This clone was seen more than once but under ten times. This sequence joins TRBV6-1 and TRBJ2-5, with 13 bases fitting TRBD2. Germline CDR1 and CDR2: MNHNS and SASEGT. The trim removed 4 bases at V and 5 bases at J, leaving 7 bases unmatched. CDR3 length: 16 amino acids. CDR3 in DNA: TGTGCCAGCAGTGTCCCGACTAGCGGGGGGCGGGAGACCCAGTACTTC. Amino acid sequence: CASSVPTSGGRETQYF.

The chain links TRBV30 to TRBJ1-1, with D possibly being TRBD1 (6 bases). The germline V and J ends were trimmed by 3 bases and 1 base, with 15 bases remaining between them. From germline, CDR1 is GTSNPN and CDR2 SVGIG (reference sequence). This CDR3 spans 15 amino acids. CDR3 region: CAWSLGGGGNTEAFF. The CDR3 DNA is TGTGCCTGGAGCCTAGGGGGGGGCGGGAACACTGAAGCTTTCTTT.

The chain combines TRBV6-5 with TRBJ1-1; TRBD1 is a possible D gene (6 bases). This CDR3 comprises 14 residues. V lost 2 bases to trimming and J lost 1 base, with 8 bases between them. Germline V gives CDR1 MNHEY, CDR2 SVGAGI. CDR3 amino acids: CASSYRGRNTEAFF. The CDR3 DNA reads TGTGCCAGCAGTTACAGGGGGAGGAACACTGAAGCTTTCTTT.

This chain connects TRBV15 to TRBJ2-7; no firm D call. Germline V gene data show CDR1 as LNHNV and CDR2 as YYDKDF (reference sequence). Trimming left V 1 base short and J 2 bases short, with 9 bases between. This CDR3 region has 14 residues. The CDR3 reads CATSRVGQTYEQYF. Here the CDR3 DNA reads TGTGCCACCAGCAGAGTTGGGCAAACCTACGAGCAGTACTTC.

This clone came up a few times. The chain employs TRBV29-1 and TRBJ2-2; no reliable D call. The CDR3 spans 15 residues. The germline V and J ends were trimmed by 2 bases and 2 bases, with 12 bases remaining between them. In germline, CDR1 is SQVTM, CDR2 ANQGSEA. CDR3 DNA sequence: TGCAGCGTTGAATTGCGCGGCAGCAACACCGGGGAGCTGTTTTTT. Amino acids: CSVELRGSNTGELFF.

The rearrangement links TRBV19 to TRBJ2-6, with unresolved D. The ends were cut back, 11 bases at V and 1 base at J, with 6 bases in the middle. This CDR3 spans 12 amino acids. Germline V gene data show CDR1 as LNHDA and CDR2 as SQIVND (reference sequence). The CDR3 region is CAVSSGANVLTF. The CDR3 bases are TGTGCCGTCTCTTCTGGGGCCAACGTCCTGACTTTC. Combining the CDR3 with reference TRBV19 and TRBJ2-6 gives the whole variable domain DGGITQSPKYLFRKEGQNVTLSCEQNLNHDAMYWYRQDPGQGLRLIYYSQIVNDFQKGDIAEGYSVSREKKESFPLTVTSAQKNPTAFYLCAVSSGANVLTFGAGSRLTVL.

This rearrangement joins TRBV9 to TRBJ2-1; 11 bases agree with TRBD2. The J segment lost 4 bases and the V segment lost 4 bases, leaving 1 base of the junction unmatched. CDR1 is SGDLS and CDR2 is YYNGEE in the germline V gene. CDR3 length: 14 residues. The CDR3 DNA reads TGTGCCAGCAGCCCTAGCGGGGGGTACAATGAGCAGTTCTTC. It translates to CASSPSGGYNEQFF.

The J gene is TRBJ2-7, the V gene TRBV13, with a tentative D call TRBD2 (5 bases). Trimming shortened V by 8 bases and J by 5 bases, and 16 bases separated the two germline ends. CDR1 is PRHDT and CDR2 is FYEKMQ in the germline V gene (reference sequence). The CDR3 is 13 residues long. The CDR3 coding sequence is TGTGCCAGCGGCGAACGGGGATTTGACGAGCAGTACTTC. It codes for CASGERGFDEQYF. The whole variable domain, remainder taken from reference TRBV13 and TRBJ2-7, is AAGVIQSPRHLIKEKRETATLKCYPIPRHDTVYWYQQGPGQDPQFLISFYEKMQSDKGSIPDRFSAQQFSDYHSELNMSSLELGDSALYFCASGERGFDEQYFGPGTRLTVT.

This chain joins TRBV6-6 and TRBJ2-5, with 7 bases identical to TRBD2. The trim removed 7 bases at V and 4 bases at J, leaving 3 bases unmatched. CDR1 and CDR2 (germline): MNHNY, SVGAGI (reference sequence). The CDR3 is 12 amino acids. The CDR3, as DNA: TGTGCCAGCATGGGGGGGATAGAGACCCAGTACTTC. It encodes CASMGGIETQYF.

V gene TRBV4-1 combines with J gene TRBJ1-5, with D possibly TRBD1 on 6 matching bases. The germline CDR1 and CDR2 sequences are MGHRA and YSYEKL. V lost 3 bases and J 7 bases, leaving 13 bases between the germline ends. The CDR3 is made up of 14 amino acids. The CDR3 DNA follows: TGCGCCAGCAGCCATGAGGGGGGGATGCAGCCCCAGCATTTT. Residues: CASSHEGGMQPQHF.

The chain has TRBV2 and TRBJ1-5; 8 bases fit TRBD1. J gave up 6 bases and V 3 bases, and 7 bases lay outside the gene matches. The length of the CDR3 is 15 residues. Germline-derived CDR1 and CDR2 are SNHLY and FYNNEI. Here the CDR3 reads CASSDFPGGIQPQHF. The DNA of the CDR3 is TGTGCCAGCAGTGATTTCCCAGGGGGCATTCAGCCCCAGCATTTT. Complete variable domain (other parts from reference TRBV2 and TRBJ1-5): EPEVTQTPSHQVTQMGQEVILRCVPISNHLYFYWYRQILGQKVEFLVSFYNNEISEKSEIFDDQFSVERPDGSNFTLKIRSTKLEDSAMYFCASSDFPGGIQPQHFGDGTRLSIL.

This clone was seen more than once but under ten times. The CDR3 DNA reads TGTGCCAGCAGACAGCATGTTAACACTGAAGCTTTCTTT. Protein: CASRQHVNTEAFF. The chain has TRBV27 and TRBJ1-1; no clear D. Germline values: CDR1 MNHEY, CDR2 SMNVEV (reference sequence). The CDR3 length is 13 residues. The V and J ends lost 6 bases and 2 bases respectively, with 10 bases between them.

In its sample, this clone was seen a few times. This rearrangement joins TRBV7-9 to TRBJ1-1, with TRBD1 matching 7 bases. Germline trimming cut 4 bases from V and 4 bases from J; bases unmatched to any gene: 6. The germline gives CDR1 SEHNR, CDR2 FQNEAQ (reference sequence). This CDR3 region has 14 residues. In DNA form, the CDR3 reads TGTGCCAGCAGCTCGGGACAGAGCTTCACTGAAGCTTTCTTT. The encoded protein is CASSSGQSFTEAFF. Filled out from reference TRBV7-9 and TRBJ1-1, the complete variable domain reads DTGVSQNPRHKITKRGQNVTFRCDPISEHNRLYWYRQTLGQGPEFLTYFQNEAQLEKSRLLSDRFSAERPKGSFSTLEIQRTEQGDSAMYLCASSSGQSFTEAFFGQGTRLTVV.

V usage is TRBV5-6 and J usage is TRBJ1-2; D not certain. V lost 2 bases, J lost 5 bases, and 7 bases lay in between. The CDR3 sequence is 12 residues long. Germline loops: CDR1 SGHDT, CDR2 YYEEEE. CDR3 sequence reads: CASSFPTYGYTF. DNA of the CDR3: TGTGCCAGCAGCTTTCCGACATATGGCTACACCTTC.

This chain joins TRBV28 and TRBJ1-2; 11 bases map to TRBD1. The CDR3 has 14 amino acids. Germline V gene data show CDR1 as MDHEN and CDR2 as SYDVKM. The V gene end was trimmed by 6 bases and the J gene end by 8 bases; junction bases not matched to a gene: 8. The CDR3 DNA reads TGTGCCAGCAGGTCCGGGACAGGGGGTTTGGGCTACACCTTC. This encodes CASRSGTGGLGYTF.

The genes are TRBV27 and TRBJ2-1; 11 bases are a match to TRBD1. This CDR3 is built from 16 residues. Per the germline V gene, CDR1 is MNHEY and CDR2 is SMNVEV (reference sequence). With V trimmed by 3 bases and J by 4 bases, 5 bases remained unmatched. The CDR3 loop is CASSFYGTGGYNEQFF. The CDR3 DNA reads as TGTGCCAGCAGTTTTTACGGGACAGGGGGTTACAATGAGCAGTTCTTC.

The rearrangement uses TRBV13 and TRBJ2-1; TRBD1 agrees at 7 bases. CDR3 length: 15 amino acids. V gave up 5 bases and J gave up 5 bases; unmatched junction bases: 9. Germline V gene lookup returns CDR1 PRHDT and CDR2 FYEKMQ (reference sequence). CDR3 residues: CASSHAGTVDNEQFF. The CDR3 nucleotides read TGTGCCAGCAGCCACGCCGGGACAGTCGACAATGAGCAGTTCTTC.

CDR3: CASSLRTDNEKLFF. In DNA form, the CDR3 reads TGCGCCAGCAGCTTGAGGACAGATAATGAAAAACTGTTTTTT. The chain recombines TRBV5-1 with TRBJ1-4, with D perhaps matching TRBD1 (6 bases). V was pared by 1 base and J by 4 bases, with 8 bases between. In germline, CDR1 is SGHRS, CDR2 YFSETQ. The length of the CDR3 is 14 residues.

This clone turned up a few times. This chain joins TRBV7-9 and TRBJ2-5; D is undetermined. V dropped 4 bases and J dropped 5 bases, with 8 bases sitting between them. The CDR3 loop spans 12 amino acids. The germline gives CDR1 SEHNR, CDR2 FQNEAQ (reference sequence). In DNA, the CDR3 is TGTGCCAGCAGCTACGGTTTGGAGACCCAGTACTTC. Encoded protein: CASSYGLETQYF.

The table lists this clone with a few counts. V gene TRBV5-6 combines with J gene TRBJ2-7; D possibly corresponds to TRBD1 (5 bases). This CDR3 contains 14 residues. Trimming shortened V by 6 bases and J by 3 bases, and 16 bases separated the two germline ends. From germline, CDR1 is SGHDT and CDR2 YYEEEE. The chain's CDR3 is CASNPRGRVYEQYF. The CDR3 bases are TGTGCCAGCAACCCTAGGGGTAGAGTCTACGAGCAGTACTTC.

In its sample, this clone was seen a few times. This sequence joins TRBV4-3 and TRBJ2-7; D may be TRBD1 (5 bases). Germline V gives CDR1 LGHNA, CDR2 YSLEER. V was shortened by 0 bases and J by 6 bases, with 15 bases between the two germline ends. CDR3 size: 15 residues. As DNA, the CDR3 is TGCGCCAGCAGCCAAGATTGGCAGGGTGGGTCCGAGCAGTACTTC. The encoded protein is CASSQDWQGGSEQYF.

The CDR3 spells CASSSIRGGTDTQYF. CDR3 in DNA: TGTGCCAGCAGCTCAATTCGGGGTGGCACAGATACGCAGTATTTT. V usage is TRBV7-2 and J usage is TRBJ2-3; D perhaps matches TRBD2 (5 bases). V lost 4 bases, J lost 1 base, and 12 bases lay in between. This CDR3 region has 15 residues. The germline gives CDR1 SGHTA, CDR2 FQGNSA. Together with reference TRBV7-2 and TRBJ2-3, the CDR3 gives the full variable domain: GAGVSQSPSNKVTEKGKDVELRCDPISGHTALYWYRQSLGQGLEFLIYFQGNSAPDKSGLPSDRFSAERTGGSVSTLTIQRTQQEDSAVYLCASSSIRGGTDTQYFGPGTRLTVL.

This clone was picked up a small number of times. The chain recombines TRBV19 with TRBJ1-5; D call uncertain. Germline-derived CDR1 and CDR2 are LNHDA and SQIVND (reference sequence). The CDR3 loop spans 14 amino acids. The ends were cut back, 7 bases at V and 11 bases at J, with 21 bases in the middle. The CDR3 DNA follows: TGTGCCAGTAACAAAGACCGCTCTAGAATTGCCCAGCATTTT. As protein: CASNKDRSRIAQHF.

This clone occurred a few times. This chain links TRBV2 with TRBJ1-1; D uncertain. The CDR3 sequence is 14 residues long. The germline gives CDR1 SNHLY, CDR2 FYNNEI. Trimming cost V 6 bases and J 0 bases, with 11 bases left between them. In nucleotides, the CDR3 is TGTGCCAGCAGGATGAGGGTTCTGAACACTGAAGCTTTCTTT. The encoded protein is CASRMRVLNTEAFF.

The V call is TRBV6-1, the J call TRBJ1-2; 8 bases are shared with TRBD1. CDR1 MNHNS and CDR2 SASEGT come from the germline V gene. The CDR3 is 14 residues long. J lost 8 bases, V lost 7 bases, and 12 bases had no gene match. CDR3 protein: CASISGGTGAGYTF. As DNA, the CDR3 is TGTGCCAGCATTTCCGGGGGGACAGGTGCGGGCTACACCTTC.

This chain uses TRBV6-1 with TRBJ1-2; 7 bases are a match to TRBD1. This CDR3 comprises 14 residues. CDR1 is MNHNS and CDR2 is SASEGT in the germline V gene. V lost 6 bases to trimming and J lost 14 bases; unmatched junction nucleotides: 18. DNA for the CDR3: TGTGCCAGCAGGAGGGACCATGGACAGGCGTGGATTACCTTC. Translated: CASRRDHGQAWITF.

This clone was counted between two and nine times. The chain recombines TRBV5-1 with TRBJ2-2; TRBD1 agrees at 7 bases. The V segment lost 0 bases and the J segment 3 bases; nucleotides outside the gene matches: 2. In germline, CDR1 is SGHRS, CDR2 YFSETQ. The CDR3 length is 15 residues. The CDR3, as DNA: TGCGCCAGCAGCTTGGGACAGGGCTACACCGGGGAGCTGTTTTTT. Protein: CASSLGQGYTGELFF.

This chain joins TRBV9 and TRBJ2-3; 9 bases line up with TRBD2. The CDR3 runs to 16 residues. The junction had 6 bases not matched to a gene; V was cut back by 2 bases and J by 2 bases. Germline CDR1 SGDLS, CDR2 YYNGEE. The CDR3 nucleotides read TGTGCCAGCAGCGTTGGCGGGGGGGCAATCACAGATACGCAGTATTTT. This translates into CASSVGGGAITDTQYF.

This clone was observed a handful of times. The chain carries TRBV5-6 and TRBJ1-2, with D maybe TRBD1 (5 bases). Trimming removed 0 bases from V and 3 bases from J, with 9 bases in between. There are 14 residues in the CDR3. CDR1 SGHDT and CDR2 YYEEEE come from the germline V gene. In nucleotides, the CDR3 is TGTGCCAGCAGCTTGGGTCCCAGGGACTATGGCTACACCTTC. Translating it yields CASSLGPRDYGYTF.

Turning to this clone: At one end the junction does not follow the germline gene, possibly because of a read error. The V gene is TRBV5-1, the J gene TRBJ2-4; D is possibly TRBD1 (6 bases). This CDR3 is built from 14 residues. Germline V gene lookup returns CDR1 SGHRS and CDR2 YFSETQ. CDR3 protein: CASRLVAGVDIQYF. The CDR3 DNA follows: TGCGCCAGCAGATTGGTCGCAGGGGTTGACATTCAGTACTTC.